One and the same sample provided the 20 T cell receptor beta chains below, sequenced in a study of regulatory T cells in long-lasting Graves disease. Arm-PCR of CDR3 regions and iRepertoire HTBI primers were the basis on which TCR beta libraries were built. TCRdb re-derived calls from the multiplex PCR reads in MiXCR, one entry per CDR3 protein. The sample lists over 300,000 distinct CDR3 sequences, about 14% occurring once. This sample's time point: newly diagnosed GD, antithyroid drugs for less than 3 months. Researchers made the TCR library from RNA that was extracted from PBMCs. Source: peripheral blood mononuclear cells (PBMCs), taken at new diagnosis, from a patient treated with antithyroid drugs. Receptor source: a female donor with Graves disease.

Concerning this clonotype: A read error is possible here, since a much larger clone lies one base away. Since the CDR3 does not end with the conserved phenylalanine or tryptophan, this likely comes from a read error. This CDR3 is CASLRPPEAFL. CDR3 in DNA: TGTGCCAGCCTCCGACCGCCTGAAGCTTTCCTT. The genes are TRBV27 and TRBJ1-1; D is unresolved. The CDR3 is 11 residues long. Germline V gene data show CDR1 as MNHEY and CDR2 as SMNVEV (reference sequence). V shed 8 bases and J shed 6 bases, with 10 bases lying between them.

This clonotype was observed a few times. V and J are TRBV5-1 and TRBJ2-1; 13 bases fit TRBD2. This CDR3 is built from 19 residues. Trimming removed 4 bases from V and 7 bases from J; junction bases left unmatched: 17. The germline V gene encodes CDR1 SGHRS and CDR2 YFSETQ. The CDR3 DNA sequence: TGCGCCAGCAGCCCCAAAGTACTAGCGGGAGGGCCGCGGGGAAATGAGCAGTTCTTC. Its translation: CASSPKVLAGGPRGNEQFF.

This clonotype was seen only once. This rearrangement joins TRBV20-1 to TRBJ2-7, with 8 positions matching TRBD1. V lost 0 bases, J lost 7 bases, and 14 bases stayed unmatched. CDR3 length: 16 residues. From germline, CDR1 is DFQATT and CDR2 SNEGSKA (reference sequence). The CDR3 nucleotides read TGCAGTGCTAGAGATCCAGGACAGGGTTTCTCGGGTGAGCAGTACTTC. It specifies CSARDPGQGFSGEQYF.

The chain uses TRBV14 and TRBJ2-5, with D tentatively TRBD2 (5 bases). Trimming shortened V by 1 base and J by 2 bases, and 8 bases separated the two germline ends. CDR3 size: 14 residues. Germline V gene lookup returns CDR1 SGHDN and CDR2 FVKESK. CDR3 sequence reads: CASSQVPGQETQYF. The CDR3 DNA reads TGTGCCAGCAGCCAAGTTCCGGGGCAAGAGACCCAGTACTTC.

This clonotype has at least ten counts. V is TRBV24-1 and J is TRBJ2-7; D perhaps matches TRBD1 (6 bases). The CDR3 extends over 17 amino acids. Germline CDR1 KGHDR, CDR2 SFDVKD. The germline V and J ends were trimmed by 4 bases and 0 bases, with 18 bases remaining between them. The CDR3 nucleotides are TGTGCCACCAGTGACCCCAAACAGGGCCCCTACTCCTACGAGCAGTACTTC. This sequence encodes CATSDPKQGPYSYEQYF.

This clonotype has a count of ten or more. The V and J genes are TRBV6-1 and TRBJ2-2; 8 bases are a match to TRBD1. The V segment lost 5 bases and the J segment 3 bases; nucleotides outside the gene matches: 5. The germline V gene has CDR1 MNHNS and CDR2 SASEGT. The CDR3 spans 15 residues. CDR3 sequence reads: CASSPLDRDTGELFF. CDR3 coding DNA: TGTGCCAGCAGTCCCCTGGACAGGGACACCGGGGAGCTGTTTTTT.

This clonotype was seen many times. In nucleotides, the CDR3 is TGTGCCAGCAGTGAAGACTGGGGCTGGGCCCAGCATTTT. Translation gives CASSEDWGWAQHF. The J gene is TRBJ1-5, the V gene TRBV2; the D gene is possibly TRBD1 (5 bases). Trimming removed 1 base from V and 11 bases from J, with 12 bases in between. Germline CDR1 reads SNHLY; CDR2 reads FYNNEI. The CDR3 consists of 13 residues.

This clonotype was detected only a few times. The V gene is TRBV28, the J gene TRBJ1-2; D is unclear. This CDR3 is 12 amino acids long. CDR1 and CDR2 (germline): MDHEN, SYDVKM. The ends were cut back, 6 bases at V and 6 bases at J, with 11 bases in the middle. The CDR3 sequence is CASRTPPDGYTF. The CDR3 coding sequence is TGTGCCAGCAGAACCCCCCCGGATGGCTACACCTTC.

In its sample, this clonotype was seen many times. This sequence joins TRBV12-3 or TRBV12-4 and TRBJ2-1; 9 bases are shared with TRBD1. The V segment lost 6 bases and the J segment 6 bases; nucleotides outside the gene matches: 9. The CDR3 consists of 15 residues. CDR3 sequence reads: CASSPRGQGVNEQFF. Written as DNA, the CDR3 is TGTGCCAGCAGCCCGAGGGGACAGGGCGTCAATGAGCAGTTCTTC.

The table lists this clonotype with many counts. V is TRBV24-1 and J is TRBJ2-1; a possible D gene is TRBD2 (6 bases). Germline assignment: CDR1 KGHDR and CDR2 SFDVKD. CDR3 length: 10 amino acids. With 12 bases removed from V and 9 bases from J, the gap between germline ends came to 11 bases. CDR3 nucleotides: TGTGCCCCCGGGAGCGGTGAGCAGTTCTTC. It is translated as CAPGSGEQFF.

This clonotype was counted at least ten times. This rearrangement joins TRBV3-1 to TRBJ2-1; D call uncertain. With 0 bases removed from V and 6 bases from J, the gap between germline ends came to 3 bases. Germline CDR1 and CDR2: LGHDT and YNNKEL (reference sequence). The CDR3 runs to 12 residues. The CDR3 reads CASSQDANEQFF. The CDR3 DNA is TGTGCCAGCAGCCAAGACGCCAATGAGCAGTTCTTC.

In this sample, this clonotype turned up many times. V is TRBV20-1 and J is TRBJ1-6; no definite D call. V lost 0 bases, J lost 10 bases, and 10 bases lay in between. CDR3 length: 13 residues. Germline V gene data show CDR1 as DFQATT and CDR2 as SNEGSKA (reference sequence). The CDR3 sequence is CSARDHAGSPLHF. Written as DNA, the CDR3 is TGCAGTGCTAGAGATCATGCTGGGTCACCCCTCCACTTT.

This clonotype came up many times. V usage is TRBV5-1 and J usage is TRBJ1-6; D is perhaps TRBD1 (5 bases). The CDR3 runs to 17 residues. Trimming took off 3 bases at V and 7 bases at J, with 20 bases between the two ends. Germline CDR1 SGHRS, CDR2 YFSETQ. CDR3 sequence reads: CASSSGRAGATNSPLHF. The CDR3 bases are TGCGCCAGCAGCTCCGGCAGGGCCGGGGCTACAAATTCACCCCTCCACTTT.

This clonotype showed up many times. The chain combines TRBV12-3 or TRBV12-4 with TRBJ1-4, with D possibly TRBD1 on 6 matching bases. The CDR3 runs 16 residues. Trimming removed 5 bases at V and 3 bases at J, with 16 bases between. The CDR3 here is CASSTAWEGANEKLFF. CDR3 DNA: TGTGCCAGCAGTACTGCCTGGGAGGGGGCTAATGAAAAACTGTTTTTT.

V gene TRBV5-1 combines with J gene TRBJ2-3; D is perhaps TRBD2 (5 bases). The CDR3 runs to 15 residues. CDR1 SGHRS and CDR2 YFSETQ come from the germline V gene. Trimming shortened V by 0 bases and J by 3 bases, and 11 bases separated the two germline ends. The CDR3, as DNA: TGCGCCAGCAGCTTGGGGACCCCGGGGACAGATACGCAGTATTTT. It translates to CASSLGTPGTDTQYF.

V gene TRBV3-1 combines with J gene TRBJ2-3; 12 positions agree with TRBD2. V was pared by 4 bases and J by 2 bases, with 13 bases of the junction left unmatched. This CDR3 is 19 amino acids long. From germline, CDR1 is LGHDT and CDR2 YNNKEL (reference sequence). CDR3 nucleotide sequence: TGTGCCAGCAGCCCACAAAAGTTAGGACTAGCGGGACCCACAGATACGCAGTATTTT. As protein: CASSPQKLGLAGPTDTQYF.

This clonotype was counted ten times or more. The chain has TRBV12-3 or TRBV12-4 and TRBJ1-1, with TRBD1 as a possible D gene (5 bases). V dropped 6 bases and J dropped 3 bases, with 14 bases sitting between them. CDR3 size: 14 residues. The CDR3 here is CASRVGRRDTEAFF. CDR3 in DNA: TGTGCCAGCAGGGTGGGGCGTAGGGACACTGAAGCTTTCTTT.

The chain combines TRBV4-2 with TRBJ1-5; D is unresolved. Trimming pared 0 bases from V and 4 bases from J, leaving 13 bases between. CDR1 is LGHNA, CDR2 YNFKEQ, per germline. The CDR3 runs 16 residues. The CDR3 DNA sequence: TGTGCCAGCAGCCAAGAACATGAAATACGAAATCAGCCCCAGCATTTT. Its translation is CASSQEHEIRNQPQHF.

This clonotype was counted ten times or more. This rearrangement joins TRBV6-2 or TRBV6-3 to TRBJ2-3, with D possibly TRBD1 on 6 matching bases. Per germline, CDR1 MNHEY and CDR2 SVGEGT. The CDR3 runs to 15 residues. The ends were cut back, 6 bases at V and 1 base at J, with 14 bases in the middle. The CDR3 sequence: CASRLQGRGTDTQYF. The DNA for the CDR3 is TGTGCCAGCAGGCTACAGGGCCGTGGCACAGATACGCAGTATTTT.

This clonotype was found a few times. This chain links TRBV10-3 with TRBJ1-3; unclear D gene. This CDR3 is built from 16 residues. The germline V gene has CDR1 ENHRY and CDR2 SYGVKD. Between the trimmed V and J ends, which lost 3 bases and 3 bases, there was a span of 15 bases. The CDR3 coding sequence is TGTGCCATCAGTGATCCCTTCCGGCAGGATGGAAACACCATATATTTT. Its translation is CAISDPFRQDGNTIYF.